Listed below are T cell receptor beta chains from one sample, sequenced in a study of T cells in Graves' hyperthyroidism and ophthalmopathy. TCRdb recomputed calls from the multiplex PCR reads with MiXCR, one row per CDR3 protein. The sample has roughly 570,000 distinct CDR3 sequences; about 43% are singletons. The sequenced sample was peripheral blood or thyroid tissue (not recorded which). These receptors came from a woman under 30 with Graves' hyperthyroidism. Each CDR3 is given with its conserved first and last residue. A D gene is named only where the DNA matches it firmly. The size entry is marked missing in some rows and otherwise reads once, few, many or a size class.

>TRBJ1-5|TRBV15|many|TRBD1
TGTGCCACCAGCAGAAGGACAGGGGGCAATCAGCCCCAGCATTTT
CATSRRTGGNQPQHF
>TRBJ1-4|TRBV7-9|.|.
TGTGCCAGCAGCTCCCTAGCGGGAGTAAGGGGAGATGAAAAACTGTTTTTT
CASSSLAGVRGDEKLFF
>TRBJ1-1|TRBV7-6|.|TRBD1
TGTGCCAGCAGCTCTCACAGGGGCACTGAAACCACTCCAGGAGGAGGGCTTTTCTTT
CASSSHRGTETTPGGGLFF
>TRBJ2-2|TRBV20-1|.|.
TGCAGTGCTAGAGGGGTGAACACCGGGGAGCTGTTTTTT
CSARGVNTGELFF
>TRBJ1-6|TRBV15|once|.
TGTGCCACCAGCACCTGGGACTTTATGGGGAATTCACCCCTCCACTTT
CATSTWDFMGNSPLHF
>TRBJ1-4|TRBV4-1|.|.
TGCGCCAGCAGCCAGCAATCGATGGGGGGGAGTGAAAAACTGTTTTTT
CASSQQSMGGSEKLFF
>TRBJ1-6|TRBV9|many|.
TGTGCCAGCAGCGCCGTAAATTCACCCCTCCACTTT
CASSAVNSPLHF
>TRBJ2-5|TRBV7-9|many|.
TGTGCCAGCAGCTTAGTTCAGGGGAAGGCGACCCAGTACTTC
CASSLVQGKATQYF
>TRBJ2-7|TRBV29-1|.|.
TGCAGCGCGGGACCCTACTACGAGCAGTACTTC
CSAGPYYEQYF
>TRBJ2-7|TRBV7-9|.|.
TGTGCCAGCAGCTCTTATAGCTCGCGTTCTCATGAGCAGTACTTC
CASSSYSSRSHEQYF